This T cell receptor (beta chain) was observed in a study of regulatory T cells in long-lasting Graves disease. Construction of TCR beta libraries relied on iRepertoire HTBI primers and on Arm-PCR targeting CDR3 regions. MiXCR, run by TCRdb on the multiplex PCR reads, gives a single entry per CDR3 protein. The sample includes some 280,000 distinct CDR3 sequences, approximately 20% of them seen just once. The trim removed 7 bases at V and 3 bases at J, leaving 17 bases unmatched. The CDR3 totals 18 residues. Germline V gives CDR1 SGHDN, CDR2 FVKESK. Time point defined: persistent/refractory GD, antithyroid drugs over 5 years with positive TRAb. After RNA was extracted from PBMCs, the TCR library was made from it.

This clonotype was sampled from a female donor with Graves disease. Sequenced here: peripheral blood mononuclear cells (PBMCs), sampled when the disease was refractory, from a patient treated with antithyroid drugs. This chain uses TRBV14 with TRBJ2-2, with 7 bases lining up with TRBD1. The CDR3 reads CASTFQDRTLRDTGELFF. Written as DNA, the CDR3 is TGTGCCAGCACGTTTCAGGACAGGACGTTAAGGGACACCGGGGAGCTGTTTTTT. Drawing the rest from reference TRBV14 and TRBJ2-2, the complete variable domain is EAGVTQFPSHSVIEKGQTVTLRCDPISGHDNLYWYRRVMGKEIKFLLHFVKESKQDESGMPNNRFLAERTGGTYSTLKVQPAELEDSGVYFCASTFQDRTLRDTGELFFGEGSRLTVL.